Detailed here is one T cell receptor beta chain. As yet, its antigen is unknown. Assay: immunoSEQ multiplex PCR; the TCRdb copy retains only in-frame clones and omits some. Among around 80,000 clones, roughly 85% were seen once, and the ten largest hold 2% to 2.5%. It was autoimmune disease history or systemic immunosuppression that excluded patients. These data come from a study of OX40 agonist ivuxolimab in advanced cancers. Study results and caveats: Normalized T-cell clonal expansion was also low in a subset of nonresponders.

The source was CD4+ or CD8+ T cells sorted from blood, collected in a trial of the OX40 agonist ivuxolimab. The clonotype originates from an adult with an advanced solid tumor such as melanoma, head and neck, liver or kidney cancer.

The CDR3 DNA follows: TGTGCCAGCAGTTTGGGCAACTCGTTTTCACCCCTCCACTTT. This translates into CASSLGNSFSPLHF. This chain joins TRBV28 and TRBJ1-6; D ambiguous. The length of the CDR3 is 14 residues. V shed 3 bases and J shed 9 bases, with 12 bases lying between them. CDR1 and CDR2 from the germline V gene are MDHEN and SYDVKM.